This T cell receptor beta chain emerged from a study of shared clonotypes between healthy human individuals. Worth noting for this clone: Only one base separates this from a far larger clonotype, so it likely reflects a read error.

The repertoire was sequenced with immunoSEQ multiplex PCR; TCRdb's copy has only in-frame clones and lacks some. The sample includes approximately 440,000 clones, roughly three quarters of them seen just once. There are 14 residues in the CDR3. V lost 1 base and J 0 bases, leaving 7 bases between the germline ends. Looked up from germline, CDR1 is SGHTA and CDR2 is FQGNSA. The receptor was derived from a woman in her thirties or forties in good health. Some clones in this sample may be carry-over from other donors' samples. The chain has TRBV7-2 and TRBJ2-7; D call uncertain. Sequencing input: PBMCs. The DNA of the CDR3 is TGTGCCAGCAGCTTAGGCCAGAGCTCCTACGAGCAGTACTTC. Translating gives CASSLGQSSYEQYF.